Listed below are T cell receptor beta chains from one sample, sequenced in a study of blood T cell repertoires in COVID-19. Assay: immunoSEQ multiplex PCR; the TCRdb copy retains only in-frame clones and omits some. The table has hundreds of thousands of clones, 88% seen once. Sequencing was carried out using peripheral blood. The source is a man younger than 30 with active or convalescent COVID-19. Both conserved end residues are part of each CDR3. D genes are given only for firm matches. The listing skips clone size in some rows; elsewhere it reads once, few, many or a size class.

v_gene	abundance	j_gene	d_gene	CDR3aa	CDR3nt
TRBV20-1	.	TRBJ1-5	.	CSASPGFQPQHF	TGCAGTGCTAGTCCAGGGTTCCAGCCCCAGCATTTT
TRBV1	once	TRBJ1-5	.	CTSSPGGGWQPNQPQHF	TGCACCAGCAGCCCGGGGGGGGGTTGGCAGCCCAATCAGCCCCAGCATTTT
TRBV2	.	TRBJ2-1	TRBD2	CASIRAGRINEQFF	TGTGCCAGCATACGAGCGGGGAGAATCAATGAGCAGTTCTTC
TRBV18	.	TRBJ2-5	TRBD2	CASSTGGTQYF	TGTGCCAGCTCAACGGGGGGGACCCAGTACTTC
TRBV5-1	.	TRBJ1-5	.	CASSLDSTSQPQHF	TGCGCCAGCAGCCTTGACAGCACCAGTCAGCCCCAGCATTTT
TRBV9	.	TRBJ2-2	.	CASTPGTLNTGELFF	TGTGCCAGCACCCCCGGGACACTAAACACCGGGGAGCTGTTTTTT
TRBV13	.	TRBJ2-5	TRBD2	CASSLGVAGGLRETQYF	TGTGCCAGCAGCTTAGGGGTAGCGGGGGGCCTCCGGGAGACCCAGTACTTC
TRBV6-1	.	TRBJ2-7	.	CASSEAQGSPSYEQYF	TGTGCCAGCAGTGAGGCTCAGGGGTCCCCCTCCTACGAGCAGTACTTC
TRBV9	few	TRBJ1-1	TRBD1	CASSEPRDRGSTEAFF	TGTGCCAGCAGCGAGCCCAGAGACAGGGGAAGCACTGAAGCTTTCTTT
TRBV4-1	.	TRBJ1-1	TRBD1	CASSQPGTGGQAFF	TGCGCCAGCAGCCAACCCGGGACAGGGGGCCAAGCTTTCTTT
TRBV15	.	TRBJ1-1	.	CATSRDRGMNTEAFF	TGTGCCACCAGCAGAGATCGGGGGATGAACACTGAAGCTTTCTTT
TRBV18	.	TRBJ2-3	TRBD1	CASSHVGQGITDTQYF	TGTGCCAGCTCACACGTCGGACAGGGTATTACAGATACGCAGTATTTT
TRBV6-1	.	TRBJ1-4	.	CASSDRAQGEKLFF	TGTGCCAGCAGTGACAGGGCCCAGGGTGAAAAACTGTTTTTT
TRBV5-1	.	TRBJ2-1	.	CASSPLGEEQFF	TGCGCCAGCAGCCCCCTTGGAGAGGAGCAGTTCTTC
TRBV9	.	TRBJ1-3	.	CASSANRVEANTIYF	TGTGCCAGCAGCGCAAACAGGGTTGAAGCAAACACCATATATTTT
TRBV10-1	.	TRBJ2-2	TRBD1	CASSELGQENTGELFF	TGCGCCAGCAGTGAGTTGGGACAGGAGAACACCGGGGAGCTGTTTTTT
TRBV19	.	TRBJ1-6	.	CASSIHPEALVF	TGTGCCAGTAGTATACACCCCGAAGCCCTAGTGTTT
TRBV6-1	.	TRBJ1-1	.	CASSERTLNTEAFF	TGTGCCAGCAGTGAGAGGACACTGAACACTGAAGCTTTCTTT
TRBV19	once	TRBJ1-4	TRBD1	CASSAWTGSIEKLFF	TGTGCCAGTAGTGCCTGGACAGGATCTATTGAAAAACTGTTTTTT
TRBV2	.	TRBJ1-1	.	CARWVEGRGTEAFF	TGTGCCAGATGGGTAGAGGGAAGGGGGACTGAAGCTTTCTTT
TRBV7-9	.	TRBJ2-5	.	CASSSDRRQETQYF	TGTGCCAGCAGCTCCGACAGGAGGCAAGAGACCCAGTACTTC
TRBV6-5	few	TRBJ2-3	TRBD2	CASSYVAGESTDTQYF	TGTGCCAGCAGTTACGTGGCGGGGGAAAGCACAGATACGCAGTATTTT
TRBV11-3	.	TRBJ1-1	.	CASSLDRRNTEAFF	TGTGCCAGCAGCTTAGACAGGCGGAACACTGAAGCTTTCTTT
TRBV3-1/TRBV3-2	.	TRBJ2-5	.	CASSFWGRQVAETQYF	TGTGCCAGCAGCTTTTGGGGGAGGCAGGTTGCGGAGACCCAGTACTTC
TRBV9	once	TRBJ2-1	.	CASSAFLTSSYNEQFF	TGTGCCAGCAGCGCCTTCTTGACTAGCTCCTACAATGAGCAGTTCTTC
TRBV21-1	.	TRBJ1-2	.	CANLTSIANYGYTF	TGTGCCAACCTCACAAGTATTGCTAACTATGGCTACACCTTC
TRBV14	once	TRBJ2-1	.	CASSHVAYGSYNEQFF	TGTGCCAGCAGCCATGTCGCTTACGGCTCCTACAATGAGCAGTTCTTC
TRBV12-5	once	TRBJ2-7	.	CASGAYYEQYF	TGTGCTAGTGGTGCCTACTACGAGCAGTACTTC
TRBV2	.	TRBJ1-4	.	CASKLIGGVEKLFF	TGTGCCAGCAAATTAATCGGGGGTGTTGAAAAACTGTTTTTT
TRBV5-6	.	TRBJ2-7	TRBD2	CASSLVAGPYEQYF	TGTGCCAGCAGCTTGGTAGCGGGGCCCTACGAGCAGTACTTC
TRBV5-1	few	TRBJ1-1	.	CASSVQGINTEAFF	TGCGCCAGCAGCGTCCAGGGGATCAACACTGAAGCTTTCTTT
TRBV5-6	once	TRBJ1-3	.	CASSLGSSGNTIYF	TGTGCCAGCAGCTTGGGGTCGAGTGGAAACACCATATATTTT
TRBV10-3	.	TRBJ1-1	.	CAIGGGRTPNTEAFF	TGTGCCATCGGGGGGGGGCGGACACCGAACACTGAAGCTTTCTTT
TRBV4-1	.	TRBJ1-1	.	CASSQGSGSTEAFF	TGCGCCAGCAGCCAAGGGTCCGGGTCAACTGAAGCTTTCTTT
TRBV12-5	.	TRBJ1-1	.	CASGLSQSTEAFF	TGTGCTAGTGGTTTGAGTCAGTCCACTGAAGCTTTCTTT
TRBV24-1	.	TRBJ2-1	.	CATSVGREQFF	TGTGCCACCAGTGTGGGGAGAGAGCAGTTCTTC
TRBV5-6	.	TRBJ2-3	TRBD2	CASSFGTTITDTQYF	TGTGCCAGCAGCTTCGGGACTACGATCACAGATACGCAGTATTTT
TRBV9	.	TRBJ1-2	.	CASSVDPNLGYTF	TGTGCCAGCAGCGTAGACCCGAATCTAGGCTACACCTTC
TRBV2	once	TRBJ2-1	TRBD2	CASRRLAGGSYNEQFF	TGTGCCAGCAGGCGACTAGCGGGGGGCTCCTACAATGAGCAGTTCTTC
TRBV5-5	.	TRBJ1-2	TRBD1	CASSSPGQATYGYTF	TGTGCCAGCAGCTCACCGGGACAGGCGACCTATGGCTACACCTTC
TRBV2	.	TRBJ2-1	TRBD2	CASSVTSVDDEQFF	TGTGCCAGCAGTGTGACTAGCGTTGACGATGAGCAGTTCTTC
TRBV12-3/TRBV12-4	once	TRBJ1-1	.	CASSPLMNTEAFF	TGTGCCAGCAGTCCTCTAATGAACACTGAAGCTTTCTTT
TRBV6-5	.	TRBJ1-3	.	CATAHQSSGNTIYF	TGTGCGACAGCCCACCAGAGCTCTGGAAACACCATATATTTT
TRBV5-1	.	TRBJ2-2	TRBD1	CASSLGTGVRITGELFF	TGCGCCAGCAGCTTAGGGACAGGGGTGAGGATCACCGGGGAGCTGTTTTTT
TRBV9	.	TRBJ2-1	TRBD1	CASSVGRGRNEQFF	TGTGCCAGCAGCGTAGGCAGGGGGCGCAATGAGCAGTTCTTC
TRBV7-8	.	TRBJ1-2	TRBD1	CASSLATGAHYGYTF	TGTGCCAGCAGCTTAGCGACAGGGGCACACTATGGCTACACCTTC
TRBV5-1	once	TRBJ2-3	.	CASAIPEGDATDTQYF	TGCGCCAGCGCTATCCCTGAGGGGGACGCGACAGATACGCAGTATTTT
TRBV6-5	.	TRBJ2-7	.	CASSYYQGYEQYF	TGTGCCAGCAGTTACTACCAGGGGTACGAGCAGTACTTC
TRBV9	.	TRBJ2-1	TRBD1	CASSPGTGGNEQFF	TGTGCCAGCTCCCCGGGGACAGGGGGCAATGAGCAGTTCTTC
TRBV25-1	.	TRBJ1-5	.	CASSEYGNPKPQHF	TGTGCCAGCAGTGAATATGGCAATCCCAAGCCCCAGCATTTT
TRBV10-3	.	TRBJ2-1	.	CAISDKTAYYNEQFF	TGTGCCATCAGCGATAAGACAGCATACTACAATGAGCAGTTCTTC
TRBV5-1	.	TRBJ2-4	TRBD2	CASSASGGKNIQYF	TGCGCCAGCAGCGCAAGCGGGGGAAAAAACATTCAGTACTTC